Given below is one T cell receptor (beta chain) in context. Its target antigen remains unknown. Per-nucleotide qualities are absent, and no much larger clonotype sits a single base away. A second Seattle source provided samples from volunteer blood donors who had recovered from COVID-19. Collaborating institutions collected whole blood in K2EDTA tubes following their own protocols. Collaborator samples were shipped for TCRbeta analysis as frozen whole blood, isolated PBMCs, or DNA extracted from either sample type. The immunoSEQ Assay, a bias-controlled multiplex PCR, was used to amplify TCRbeta CDR3 regions from genomic DNA. In the source study's methods: Within the assay, amplification of reference gene primers was used to estimate how many nucleated cells each sample contained. Sequence reads were collapsed and filtered to measure the absolute abundance of every unique TCRbeta CDR3 rearrangement. For each sample, productive Simpson clonality was calculated as the square root of Simpson's diversity index across productive rearrangements. The source is immuneACCESS, and TCRdb retained only in-frame sequences with V and J called. Part of the clones is not carried over; for the studies checked, unresolved V genes explain less than half of this, and the remainder is unexplained. That table gives V, J and clone size, and the DNA gave D and trimming. The sample has around 240,000 clones on record, around 86% of them singletons. The ten largest clones represent around 2.9% of the sample.

The data stem from a study of blood T cell repertoires in COVID-19 (dated by TCRdb to 2018 to 2021). In terms of the full investigation: The collaborator samples originated in the United States, Italy and Spain and spanned the acute and convalescent phases of COVID-19. The material from the prospective study consisted of cDNA or gDNA derived from T cells, B-cell-depleted T cells, or PBMCs. The dataset comprised deeply sampled blood TCRbeta repertoires from subjects exposed to, actively infected with, or recovered from COVID-19. The repertoires were made available in a free public database intended to serve as a resource for research on the immune response to SARS-CoV-2. Samples were obtained from the ongoing ImmuneRACE study (first 160 participants) and from 1,000 to 1,500 subjects provided by 6 global collaborators. Sample metadata almost always included a de-identified subject ID, COVID-19 status, age in years and sex. HLA class I and class II types, where available, came from metadata supplied by the sample provider rather than from assay-based typing. What the authors observed across the whole study: The amount of clinical and demographic metadata varied by source and participant and was provided uncurated.

The CDR3 has 14 amino acids, counting the end cysteine and phenylalanine. Only the CDR3 portion is preserved as DNA: 42 bases, with reading frame beginning at the first base. The germline ends are 13 bases apart after V is trimmed by 3 bases and J by 5 bases. CDR1 and CDR2, per the germline V gene, are SNHLY and FYNNEI. The V and J genes are TRBV2 and TRBJ2-5; tentative D gene TRBD2, with 6 bases matching. The receptor was derived from a woman in her twenties or thirties who had recovered from COVID-19. The material sequenced was peripheral blood. This receptor carries the CDR3 CASSDFGGLETQYF. The DNA reads as follows: TGTGCCAGCAGTGATTTTGGGGGGTTGGAGACCCAGTACTTC. The full variable domain, with segments outside the CDR3 supplied by the reference TRBV2 and TRBJ2-5 proteins, appears as EPEVTQTPSHQVTQMGQEVILRCVPISNHLYFYWYRQILGQKVEFLVSFYNNEISEKSEIFDDQFSVERPDGSNFTLKIRSTKLEDSAMYFCASSDFGGLETQYFGPGTRLLVL.